These T cell receptor beta chains were read from a single sample in a study of cytomegalovirus exposure and HLA in healthy donors. Only in-frame clones appear in the TCRdb table, and some are missing; sequencing was by immunoSEQ multiplex PCR. This sample yields approximately 78,000 clones, of which approximately 70% are seen a single time; roughly 21% belongs to the top ten. Sequenced input: PBMCs. The receptors derive from a man aged 35-49 years in good health and CMV-seropositive. Both conserved end residues are part of each CDR3. The D gene is left open where the match is weak. Clone size appears in some rows only: once, few, many, or a class for an expanded clone.

>TRBD1|NA|TRBJ2-7|TRBV7-2
TGTGCCAGCAGCTTAACAGGGGGTCGTACAAGCTCCTACGAGCAGTACTTC
CASSLTGGRTSSYEQYF
>TRBD1|once|TRBJ2-1|TRBV7-2
TGTGCCAGCAGCTTAGCGCGGACAGGTGAGCAGTTCTTC
CASSLARTGEQFF
>NA|once|TRBJ1-2|TRBV15
TGTGCCACCAGGTCCACCGGGGGCTATGGCTACACCTTC
CATRSTGGYGYTF
>TRBD2|NA|TRBJ2-1|TRBV27
TGTGCCAGCAGTTTATCCGGGGGGGTAGGCTACAATGAGCAGTTCTTC
CASSLSGGVGYNEQFF
>NA|once|TRBJ1-2|TRBV7-7
TGTGCTAGCAGTCCTCTGACGGGGGGGTATGGCTACACCTTC
CASSPLTGGYGYTF
>NA|NA|TRBJ1-5|TRBV2
TGTGCTACAGGGTTTGGGAGCAATCAGCCCCAGCATTTT
CATGFGSNQPQHF
>TRBD2|NA|TRBJ2-3|TRBV25-1
TGTGCCAGCACCCCCCCGGGTCTAGCGGGCGGGGATACGCAGTATTTT
CASTPPGLAGGDTQYF
>NA|few|TRBJ2-1|TRBV30
TGTGCCTGGAGTGTATTGTCCCCTAGGATTTTCAATGAGCAGTTCTTC
CAWSVLSPRIFNEQFF
>NA|NA|TRBJ2-3|TRBV28
TGTGCCAGCAGTCTAGCTCTGCTGGTTGATACGCAGTATTTT
CASSLALLVDTQYF
>NA|NA|TRBJ1-6|TRBV30
TGTGCCGGGGAGGGGGGGTCCTTGCATTCACCCCTCCACTTT
CAGEGGSLHSPLHF
>TRBD1|few|TRBJ1-1|TRBV29-1
TGCAGCGTTACCCAGGGGGCAGGAGCTTTCTTT
CSVTQGAGAFF
>TRBD1|NA|TRBJ2-5|TRBV5-6
TGTGCCAGCAGCTTGGGGCCCGGGACAGCGGAAGAGACCCAGTACTTC
CASSLGPGTAEETQYF
>TRBD2|NA|TRBJ2-7|TRBV29-1
TGCAGCGTTGAACATACCGGGACTAGTGGGGGCGAGCAGTACTTC
CSVEHTGTSGGEQYF
>NA|NA|TRBJ2-1|TRBV30
TGTGCCTGGAGTGTCATCAATGAGCAGTTCTTC
CAWSVINEQFF
>TRBD2|few|TRBJ2-7|TRBV19
TGTGCCAGTAGTATGCTGGGGGGGGCCTACGAGCAGTACTTC
CASSMLGGAYEQYF
>NA|NA|TRBJ2-7|TRBV30
TGTGCCAGGAGCGAGGATACCTACGAGCAGTACTTC
CARSEDTYEQYF
>NA|NA|TRBJ1-4|TRBV18
TGTGCCAGCTCACCATTCTCAGTGAATGAAAAACTGTTTTTT
CASSPFSVNEKLFF
>NA|NA|TRBJ2-1|TRBV28
TGTGCCAGCAGTCCCTGGGGGGCGCGGGGGTTCTACAATGAGCAGTTCTTC
CASSPWGARGFYNEQFF
>TRBD1|few|TRBJ1-1|TRBV19
TGTGCCAGTAGTCTCCCGACAGGGAAGGTCGCTGAAGCTTTCTTT
CASSLPTGKVAEAFF
>TRBD1|few|TRBJ1-1|TRBV6-1
TGTGCCAGCAGTCCGACAGGGGAGTCAACTGAAGCTTTCTTT
CASSPTGESTEAFF
>TRBD2|few|TRBJ2-1|TRBV6-1
TGTGCCAGCAGTGAACTAGCGGGGGATTACAATGAGCAGTTCTTC
CASSELAGDYNEQFF
>TRBD2|NA|TRBJ2-5|TRBV7-8
TGTGCCAGCAGCCAGCGGGGGAGTCAAGAGACCCAGTACTTC
CASSQRGSQETQYF
>TRBD2|NA|TRBJ2-3|TRBV7-3
TGTGCCAGCAGCTTAACCGGGGGGGCTAGCGGGGCCCACGATACGCAGTATTTT
CASSLTGGASGAHDTQYF
>NA|few|TRBJ1-4|TRBV30
TGTGCCTGGAGTCGTAATGAAAAACTGTTTTTT
CAWSRNEKLFF
>TRBD2|NA|TRBJ2-7|TRBV28
TGTGCCAGCAGTTTAATAATAGCGGGGGCCTCCTACGAGCAGTACTTC
CASSLIIAGASYEQYF
>TRBD1|few|TRBJ1-1|TRBV29-1
TGCAGCGTTGGGACAGGGAACACTGAAGCTTTCTTT
CSVGTGNTEAFF
>NA|NA|TRBJ1-2|TRBV23-1
TGCGCCAGCAGTCAATGGCCACCCAACCAAAGCTATGGCTACACCTTC
CASSQWPPNQSYGYTF
>NA|NA|TRBJ2-5|TRBV6-5
TGTGCCAGCAGTTACACCCGTTCTCGCGGGCAAGAGACCCAGTACTTC
CASSYTRSRGQETQYF
>NA|NA|TRBJ2-7|TRBV6-1
TGTGCCAGCGCGCCCCGAGGGCAGGAGCAGTACTTC
CASAPRGQEQYF
>TRBD2|NA|TRBJ2-1|TRBV6-5
TGTGCCAGCAGTTACCGGACTAGCGGGGTCCAGCAGTTCTTC
CASSYRTSGVQQFF
>NA|NA|TRBJ2-7|TRBV6-1
TGTGCCAGCAGTGAAGTCGCCTCCTACGAGCAGTACTTC
CASSEVASYEQYF